A selection of T cell receptor beta chains follows, all from one sample in a study of response to subunit inactivated influenza vaccine. TCRdb re-analysed the RT-PCR reads in MiXCR, keeping a single row per CDR3 protein. The sample contains about 500,000 distinct CDR3 sequences, approximately 15% of which appear only once. The sample in question was CD4+ T cells sorted from PBMCs, obtained about 23 months after vaccination. Receptors originate from a man aged 45 to 75 who received an inactivated influenza vaccine. CDR3s leave out the opening cysteine and the closing phenylalanine or tryptophan. Only some rows state a clone size, as once, few, many or a class for expanded clones.

CDR3aa: ASSPTSGGASYNEQF
j_gene: TRBJ2-1
v_gene: TRBV6-1
abundance: many

CDR3aa: ASSGDTANSPLH
j_gene: TRBJ1-6
v_gene: TRBV10-1
abundance: -

CDR3aa: ASSMGFPYEQY
j_gene: TRBJ2-7
v_gene: TRBV28
abundance: many

CDR3aa: ASSGTSGRAGEQF
j_gene: TRBJ2-1
v_gene: TRBV12-3/TRBV12-4
abundance: -

CDR3aa: ASSVGGGRLSYGYT
j_gene: TRBJ1-2
v_gene: TRBV9
abundance: many

CDR3aa: ASSQRPRVYGYT
j_gene: TRBJ1-2
v_gene: TRBV5-6
abundance: many

CDR3aa: ASSGVPRLAGSKADTQY
j_gene: TRBJ2-3
v_gene: TRBV7-8
abundance: -

CDR3aa: ASSARPLNRASSYNEQF
j_gene: TRBJ2-1
v_gene: TRBV3-1
abundance: -

CDR3aa: SASLAGGRYEQY
j_gene: TRBJ2-7
v_gene: TRBV29-1
abundance: few

CDR3aa: ASSFAGKTYEQY
j_gene: TRBJ2-7
v_gene: TRBV12-3/TRBV12-4
abundance: many

CDR3aa: ASSQGPGNGYT
j_gene: TRBJ1-2
v_gene: TRBV4-3
abundance: -

CDR3aa: ASGLGGAIYEQY
j_gene: TRBJ2-7
v_gene: TRBV28
abundance: few

CDR3aa: ASSPPGTGGNTIY
j_gene: TRBJ1-3
v_gene: TRBV7-2
abundance: -

CDR3aa: ASSQMGTSGIYEQY
j_gene: TRBJ2-7
v_gene: TRBV3-1
abundance: -

CDR3aa: SVAGQPNQPQH
j_gene: TRBJ1-5
v_gene: TRBV29-1
abundance: many

CDR3aa: ASSERDGTYEQY
j_gene: TRBJ2-7
v_gene: TRBV6-1
abundance: few

CDR3aa: ASSPQGVDSPLH
j_gene: TRBJ1-6
v_gene: TRBV7-2
abundance: few

CDR3aa: SARDDLAGNEQF
j_gene: TRBJ2-1
v_gene: TRBV20-1
abundance: -

CDR3aa: ASSSGTSLREQY
j_gene: TRBJ2-7
v_gene: TRBV7-2
abundance: -

CDR3aa: SARRDGSSGGYT
j_gene: TRBJ1-2
v_gene: TRBV20-1
abundance: -

CDR3aa: SARPGGPYNEQF
j_gene: TRBJ2-1
v_gene: TRBV20-1
abundance: few

CDR3aa: SASAGNQPQH
j_gene: TRBJ1-5
v_gene: TRBV20-1
abundance: -

CDR3aa: ATRDGIYSPLH
j_gene: TRBJ1-6
v_gene: TRBV25-1
abundance: -

CDR3aa: ASKRESSEQY
j_gene: TRBJ2-7
v_gene: TRBV6-6
abundance: few

CDR3aa: ASSLTTGTAVGGYT
j_gene: TRBJ1-2
v_gene: TRBV7-2
abundance: -

CDR3aa: SPTGLAGGSTDTQY
j_gene: TRBJ2-3
v_gene: TRBV20-1
abundance: many

CDR3aa: ASTPVAAVNYGYT
j_gene: TRBJ1-2
v_gene: TRBV6-1
abundance: few

CDR3aa: SARPERGGNEQF
j_gene: TRBJ2-1
v_gene: TRBV20-1
abundance: -

CDR3aa: ASSLTGGLAGGHNEQF
j_gene: TRBJ2-1
v_gene: TRBV7-3
abundance: few

CDR3aa: ASSQYSGETQY
j_gene: TRBJ2-5
v_gene: TRBV7-2
abundance: -

CDR3aa: ASSGQGFNTGELF
j_gene: TRBJ2-2
v_gene: TRBV12-3/TRBV12-4
abundance: many

CDR3aa: ASSLDLHNEQF
j_gene: TRBJ2-1
v_gene: TRBV11-2
abundance: -

CDR3aa: ATLVPGGPLSYNEQF
j_gene: TRBJ2-1
v_gene: TRBV10-3
abundance: -

CDR3aa: ASRLTSALGADTQY
j_gene: TRBJ2-3
v_gene: TRBV6-1
abundance: -

CDR3aa: ASSQAAANYGYT
j_gene: TRBJ1-2
v_gene: TRBV7-9
abundance: -

CDR3aa: SARDPSGTDTQY
j_gene: TRBJ2-3
v_gene: TRBV20-1
abundance: many

CDR3aa: ASSLVTGANYGYT
j_gene: TRBJ1-2
v_gene: TRBV7-2
abundance: few

CDR3aa: ASSPGGHTDTQY
j_gene: TRBJ2-3
v_gene: TRBV5-5
abundance: few

CDR3aa: ASSPIRNTEAF
j_gene: TRBJ1-1
v_gene: TRBV5-1
abundance: -

CDR3aa: ASSPGTGAYNEQF
j_gene: TRBJ2-1
v_gene: TRBV5-1
abundance: many

CDR3aa: ASSLGQHYNEQF
j_gene: TRBJ2-1
v_gene: TRBV5-6
abundance: -

CDR3aa: SATGLVTGELF
j_gene: TRBJ2-2
v_gene: TRBV29-1
abundance: -

CDR3aa: ASSLPSGRLNEQF
j_gene: TRBJ2-1
v_gene: TRBV7-8
abundance: -

CDR3aa: ASSPPAWRGETQY
j_gene: TRBJ2-5
v_gene: TRBV28
abundance: -

CDR3aa: ASTDTGDEAF
j_gene: TRBJ1-1
v_gene: TRBV12-3/TRBV12-4
abundance: few

CDR3aa: ASRSETGELF
j_gene: TRBJ2-2
v_gene: TRBV14
abundance: -

CDR3aa: ASTSTSWTYNEQF
j_gene: TRBJ2-1
v_gene: TRBV12-3/TRBV12-4
abundance: many

CDR3aa: ASSNEPRNTDTQY
j_gene: TRBJ2-3
v_gene: TRBV21-1
abundance: -

CDR3aa: ASSYQARAQGNTIY
j_gene: TRBJ1-3
v_gene: TRBV6-2/TRBV6-3
abundance: -

CDR3aa: ASSVAMGGEKLF
j_gene: TRBJ1-4
v_gene: TRBV9
abundance: -

CDR3aa: ASSVAGGGSYNEQF
j_gene: TRBJ2-1
v_gene: TRBV9
abundance: few

CDR3aa: ASSSTGGGVNSPLH
j_gene: TRBJ1-6
v_gene: TRBV12-3/TRBV12-4
abundance: many

CDR3aa: ASSPRPGAGGELF
j_gene: TRBJ2-2
v_gene: TRBV9
abundance: -

CDR3aa: ATSRDLGRAEAF
j_gene: TRBJ1-1
v_gene: TRBV15
abundance: -